This record concerns one T cell receptor (beta chain) sequence. Its antigen is still unknown. The data belong to a study of post-analysis software for immune sequencing data. The CDR3 consists of 10 residues. Germline-derived CDR1 and CDR2 are SQVTM and ANQGSEA. The V gene lost 5 bases and the J gene lost 13 bases, with 11 bases spanning the gap. Libraries were made from TCR beta cDNA, and they carried unique molecular identifiers. T cells numbering about 0.95 to 11 million gave rise to roughly 0.5 million cDNA molecules. TCRdb analysed the PCR reads with MiXCR anew, one entry per CDR3 protein. The data hold about 820,000 distinct CDR3 sequences, with approximately 53% observed a single time. Findings and caveats of the study: There were four or five TRBV segments more frequent in patients than controls, and TRBV5-6, TRBV5-1 and TRBV20-1 were among them.

The TCR was taken from a girl aged 5-17 years with multiple sclerosis. Input material: blood. The chain employs TRBV29-1 and TRBJ1-4; possibly TRBD1 for D (5 bases). CDR3 sequence (DNA): TGCAGCGTTCGGGACGGATCACTGTTTTTT. It encodes CSVRDGSLFF.